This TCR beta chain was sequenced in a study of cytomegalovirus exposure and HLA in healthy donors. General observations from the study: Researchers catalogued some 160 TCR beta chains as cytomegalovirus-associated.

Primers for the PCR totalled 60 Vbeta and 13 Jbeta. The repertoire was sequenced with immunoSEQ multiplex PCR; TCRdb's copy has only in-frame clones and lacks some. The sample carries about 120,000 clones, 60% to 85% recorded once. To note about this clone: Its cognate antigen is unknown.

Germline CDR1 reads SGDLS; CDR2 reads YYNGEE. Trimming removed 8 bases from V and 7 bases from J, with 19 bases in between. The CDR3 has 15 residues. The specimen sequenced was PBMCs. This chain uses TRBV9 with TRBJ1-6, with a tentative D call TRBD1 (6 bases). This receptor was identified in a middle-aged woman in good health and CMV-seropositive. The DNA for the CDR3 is TGTGCCAGAAAAGACCTCGACAGGTGCAATTCACCCCTCCACTTT. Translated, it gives CARKDLDRCNSPLHF.